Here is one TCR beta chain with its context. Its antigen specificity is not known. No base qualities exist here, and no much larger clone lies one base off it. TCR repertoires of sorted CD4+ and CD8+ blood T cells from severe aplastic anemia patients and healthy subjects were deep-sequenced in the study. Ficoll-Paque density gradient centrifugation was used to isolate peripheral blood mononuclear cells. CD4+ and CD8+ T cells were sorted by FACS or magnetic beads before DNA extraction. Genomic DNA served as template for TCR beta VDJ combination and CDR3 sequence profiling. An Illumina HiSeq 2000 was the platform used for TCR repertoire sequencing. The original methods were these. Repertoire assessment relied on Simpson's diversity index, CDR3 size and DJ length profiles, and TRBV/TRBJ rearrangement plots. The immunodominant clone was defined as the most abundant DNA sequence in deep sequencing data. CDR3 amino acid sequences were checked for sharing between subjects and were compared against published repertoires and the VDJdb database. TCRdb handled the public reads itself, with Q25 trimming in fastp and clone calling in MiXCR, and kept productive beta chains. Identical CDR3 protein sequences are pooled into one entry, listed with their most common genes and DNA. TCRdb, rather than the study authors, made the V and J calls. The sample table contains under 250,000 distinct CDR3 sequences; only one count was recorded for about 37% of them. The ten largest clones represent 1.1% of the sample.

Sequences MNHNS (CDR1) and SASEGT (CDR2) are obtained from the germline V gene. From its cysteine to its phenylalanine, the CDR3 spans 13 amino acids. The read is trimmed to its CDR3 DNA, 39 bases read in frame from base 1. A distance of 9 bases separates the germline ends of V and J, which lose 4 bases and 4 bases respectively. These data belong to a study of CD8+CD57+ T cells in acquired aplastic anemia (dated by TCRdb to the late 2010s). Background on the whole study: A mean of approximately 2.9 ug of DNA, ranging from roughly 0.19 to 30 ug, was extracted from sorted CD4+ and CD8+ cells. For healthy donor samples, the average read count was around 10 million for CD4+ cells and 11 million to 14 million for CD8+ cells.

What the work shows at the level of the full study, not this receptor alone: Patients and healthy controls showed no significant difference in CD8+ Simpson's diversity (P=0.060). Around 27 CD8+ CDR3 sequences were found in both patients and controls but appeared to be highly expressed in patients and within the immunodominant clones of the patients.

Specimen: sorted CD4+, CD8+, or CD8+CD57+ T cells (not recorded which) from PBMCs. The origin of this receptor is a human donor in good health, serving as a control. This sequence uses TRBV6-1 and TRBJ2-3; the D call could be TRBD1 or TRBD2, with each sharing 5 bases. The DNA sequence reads TGTGCCAGCAGTGTCGAGGGGTCAGATACGCAGTATTTT. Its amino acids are CASSVEGSDTQYF.